Sequencing of this T cell receptor beta chain was carried out in a study of blood T cell repertoires in COVID-19. Sequenced by immunoSEQ multiplex PCR; TCRdb stores in-frame clones only, minus some. The sample contains 220,000 or so clones, just under 85% of which appear only once. The TCR comes from a middle-aged woman with acute COVID-19. Sequencing used PBMCs or T cells enriched from blood (not recorded which).

The CDR3 DNA reads TGTGCCAGCTCGCCCCGACAGGGTAGGACAGATACGCAGTATTTT. It yields the protein CASSPRQGRTDTQYF. The V gene is TRBV18, the J gene TRBJ2-3, with TRBD1 identical over 7 bases. Per the germline V gene, CDR1 is KGHSH and CDR2 is LQKENI. The length of the CDR3 is 15 residues. With V trimmed by 6 bases and J by 3 bases, 9 bases remained unmatched.